This TCR beta chain comes out of a study of cytomegalovirus exposure and HLA in healthy donors. Remarks on this clone: The antigen is unknown.

Findings of the study overall: Rarity characterized most TCR sequences, yet some public TCRs appeared in many donors. A later analysis linked a missense DCLRE1C variant to TCR beta V- and J-gene trimming.

From germline, CDR1 is SGDLS and CDR2 YYNGEE. The CDR3 length is 19 residues. Trimming cost V 4 bases and J 2 bases; bases outside gene matches: 11. The PCR contained 60 Vbeta and 13 Jbeta primers. Using immunoSEQ multiplex PCR, the repertoire was profiled, and TCRdb retains in-frame clones only, with some absent. The table includes under 130,000 clones, more than 75% detected once. The genes are TRBV9 and TRBJ2-6, with 11 bases aligning to TRBD1. The sequenced sample consisted of PBMCs. The source is a woman under 30 in good health and CMV-seropositive. CDR3 loop: CASSSRTGGITAGANVLTF. The CDR3 DNA sequence: TGTGCCAGCAGCTCCAGGACAGGGGGCATTACGGCTGGGGCCAACGTCCTGACTTTC.